These 18 T cell receptor beta chains share one sample of origin, sequenced in a study of T cells in women clearing cervical HPV infection. Generated by immunoSEQ multiplex PCR, the TCRdb table keeps only in-frame clones and is missing some. In all, the sample yields about 35,000 clones. The material sequenced was blood buffy coat. The receptors stem from a woman aged 18-69 years with a cervical HPV16 infection that either progressed to CIN3+ or cleared (not recorded which).

Concerning this clone itself: From the germline J gene comes the end of the CDR3, since the read stops 3 residues before it. The chain carries TRBV5-4 and TRBJ1-6; TRBD1 matches 7 bases. Germline V gene sequence: CDR1 SGHNT, CDR2 YYREEE (reference sequence). The CDR3 length is 15 residues. J gave up 9 bases and V 4 bases, and 10 bases lay outside the gene matches. The sequenced CDR3 bases are TGTGCCAGCAGCCATAGACAGGGAGAGGGTTCACCC. Translating it yields CASSHRQGEGSP. The whole CDR3 is CASSHRQGEGSPLHF. Based on the CDR3 plus reference TRBV5-4 and TRBJ1-6, the full variable domain is ETGVTQSPTHLIKTRGQQVTLRCSSQSGHNTVSWYQQALGQGPQFIFQYYREEENGRGNFPPRFSGLQFPNYSSELNVNALELDDSALYLCASSHRQGEGSPLHFGNGTRLTVT.

This CDR3 reads CASSSQRLATDEQFF. The CDR3 DNA, read in part, is TGTGCCAGCAGCTCCCAACGACTAGCGACTGATGAG. The rearrangement uses TRBV7-2 and TRBJ2-1, with 8 bases that match TRBD2. The sequence runs out 3 residues before the end of the CDR3; the remainder is reconstructed from the germline J gene. V lost 4 bases to trimming and J lost 8 bases; unmatched junction nucleotides: 10. CDR1 and CDR2 from the germline V gene are SGHTA and FQGNSA. The CDR3 is 15 residues long. The full variable domain, in which reference TRBV7-2 and TRBJ2-1 provide the parts outside the CDR3, is GAGVSQSPSNKVTEKGKDVELRCDPISGHTALYWYRQSLGQGLEFLIYFQGNSAPDKSGLPSDRFSAERTGGSVSTLTIQRTQQEDSAVYLCASSSQRLATDEQFFGPGTRLTVL.

Remarks on this clone: The read falls 3 residues short of the CDR3 end, and the missing part is taken from the germline J gene. Other nucleotide sequences from this sample produce the same CDR3. J is TRBJ2-3 and V is TRBV11-2; D is unclear. CDR3 size: 12 residues. V was pared by 2 bases and J by 5 bases, with 5 bases between. Per the germline V gene, CDR1 is SGHAT and CDR2 is FQNNGV. The CDR3 protein is CASSLSGDTQYF. The part of the CDR3 DNA that was read is TGTGCCAGCAGCTTATCAGGAGATACG.

As concerns this clone: The read stops 3 residues short of the end of the CDR3; the missing end is completed from the germline J gene. This chain connects TRBV11-2 to TRBJ1-2, with D unclear. The CDR3 consists of 15 residues. CDR1 and CDR2 (germline): SGHAT, FQNNGV. CDR3 residues: CASSWREGRTFDYTF. The CDR3 bases that were read are TGTGCCAGCAGCTGGCGGGAGGGCCGTACTTTCGAC. The complete variable domain, with remaining parts taken from reference TRBV11-2 and TRBJ1-2, reads EAGVAQSPRYKIIEKRQSVAFWCNPISGHATLYWYQQILGQGPKLLIQFQNNGVVDDSQLPKDRFSAERLKGVDSTLKIQPAKLEDSAVYLCASSWREGRTFDYTFGSGTRLTVV.

Comments on this clone: The read ends 3 residues early relative to the CDR3; the germline J gene fills the gap. The chain has TRBV20-1 and TRBJ2-3; weak D call: TRBD1 (6 bases). The CDR3 sequence is 15 residues long. Germline V gives CDR1 DFQATT, CDR2 SNEGSKA (reference sequence). Trimming removed 5 bases at V and 1 base at J, with 16 bases between. The sequenced part of the CDR3 DNA is TGCAGTGCTTCCAGGGGTAGGGGCCGCACAGATACG. This gives the protein CSASRGRGRTDT. The entire CDR3 reads CSASRGRGRTDTQYF.

Concerning this clone itself: Relative to the germline gene, one junction end is altered; a read error may explain this. The read terminates 3 residues ahead of where the CDR3 ends, so the germline J gene completes it. Other DNA sequences from this sample encode an identical CDR3 as well. The chain has TRBV18 and TRBJ1-3; possibly TRBD1 for D (5 bases). Germline values: CDR1 KGHSH, CDR2 LQKENI. The length of the CDR3 is 17 residues. CDR3 DNA, as far as it was read: TGTGCCAGCTCACCACAACCGACAGAATACTCTGGAAACACG. This codes for CASSPQPTEYSGNT. The full CDR3 is CASSPQPTEYSGNTIYF.

A word on this clone: The DNA ends 3 residues before the CDR3 does, and the rest of the CDR3 is filled in from the germline J gene. The V gene is TRBV7-2, the J gene TRBJ1-5; 8 nucleotides agree with TRBD1. The CDR3 has 13 amino acids. V lost 5 bases, J lost 7 bases, and 4 bases stayed unmatched. The germline V gene encodes CDR1 SGHTA and CDR2 FQGNSA. CDR3 DNA (partial): TGTGCCAGCAGCAAGGACAGGGAACAGCCC. Its protein is CASSKDREQP. The entire CDR3 is CASSKDREQPQHF. Supplemented by reference TRBV7-2 and TRBJ1-5, the full variable domain reads GAGVSQSPSNKVTEKGKDVELRCDPISGHTALYWYRQSLGQGLEFLIYFQGNSAPDKSGLPSDRFSAERTGGSVSTLTIQRTQQEDSAVYLCASSKDREQPQHFGDGTRLSIL.

In the case of this clone: Sequencing ends 3 residues short of the CDR3 end; the germline J gene provides the rest. Other DNA sequences from this sample encode an identical CDR3 as well. The chain has TRBV30 and TRBJ2-5, with TRBD2 matching over 11 bases. The CDR3 loop spans 15 amino acids. CDR1 is GTSNPN, CDR2 SVGIG, per germline (reference sequence). V lost 0 bases and J lost 4; bases outside the gene matches: 4. The chain's CDR3 is CAWSVGSGRGETQYF. The part of the CDR3 DNA that was read is TGTGCCTGGAGTGTAGGTAGCGGGAGGGGAGAGACC.

This clone is deemed medium-sized by its frequency. The read terminates 3 residues before the CDR3 end, so the remaining end is supplied by the germline J gene. The chain combines TRBV19 with TRBJ2-3, with D maybe TRBD2 (5 bases). Trimming removed 4 bases at V and 5 bases at J, with 22 bases between. CDR1 is LNHDA and CDR2 is SQIVND in the germline V gene (reference sequence). This CDR3 is built from 17 residues. The CDR3 sequence is CASSTSNSVTKVDTQYF. CDR3 DNA, as far as it was read: TGTGCCAGTAGTACATCAAATAGCGTGACGAAGGTAGATACG.

A word on this clone: The CDR3 end lies 3 residues beyond the end of the read and is filled in from the germline J gene. The rearrangement links TRBV19 to TRBJ1-2, with no clear D. CDR1 LNHDA and CDR2 SQIVND come from the germline V gene (reference sequence). This CDR3 has 15 amino acids. CDR3 DNA (partial): TGTGCCAGTAGTATGACTAGCGGGAAAATTAATGAC. Translated, it gives CASSMTSGKIND. The complete CDR3 protein is CASSMTSGKINDYTF.

Regarding this clone: The CDR3 extends 3 residues past the end of the read, so its final part is completed from the germline J gene. The chain is built from TRBV20-1 and TRBJ2-1; the match to TRBD2 covers 13 bases. Per the germline V gene, CDR1 is DFQATT and CDR2 is SNEGSKA (reference sequence). The trim removed 5 bases at V and 6 bases at J, leaving 7 bases unmatched. This CDR3 region has 15 residues. The CDR3 bases that were read are TGCAGTGCTCGGAAAACTAGCGGGAGGGGCAATGAG. It specifies CSARKTSGRGNE. The full-length CDR3 reads as CSARKTSGRGNEQFF.

The CDR3 loop reads CASSEVPVDSPLHF. Partial CDR3 DNA: TGTGCCAGCAGTGAAGTCCCGGTCGATTCACCC. The rearrangement links TRBV6-1 to TRBJ1-6; D ambiguous. The read comes to an end 3 residues before the CDR3 does, leaving the germline J gene to fill in the end. Trimming removed 1 base from V and 8 bases from J, with 9 bases in between. There are 14 residues in the CDR3. Per germline, CDR1 MNHNS and CDR2 SASEGT.

Of note for this clone: Read sequence stops 3 residues before the CDR3 end, and the germline J gene provides the missing end. This chain uses TRBV12-3 or TRBV12-4 with TRBJ1-1, with TRBD1 matching 7 bases. Losses at the gene ends were 6 bases for V and 3 bases for J; bases not matched to a gene: 10. The CDR3 has 15 residues. The CDR3: CASRTNRQGYTEAFF. The DNA read from the CDR3 is TGTGCCAGCAGGACAAACCGACAGGGTTACACTGAA.

Points on this clone: Sequencing ends 3 residues short of the CDR3 end; the germline J gene provides the rest. The chain joins TRBV2 to TRBJ2-2, with 7 bases fitting TRBD2. Germline V gene sequence: CDR1 SNHLY, CDR2 FYNNEI. The CDR3 covers 14 residues. V shed 8 bases, J shed 5 bases, and the junction held 8 bases outside the gene matches. The CDR3 here is CASEAGERTGELFF. Partial CDR3 DNA: TGTGCCAGCGAGGCGGGGGAAAGGACCGGGGAG. The whole variable domain, remainder taken from reference TRBV2 and TRBJ2-2, is EPEVTQTPSHQVTQMGQEVILRCVPISNHLYFYWYRQILGQKVEFLVSFYNNEISEKSEIFDDQFSVERPDGSNFTLKIRSTKLEDSAMYFCASEAGERTGELFFGEGSRLTVL.

A note on this clone: One junction end does not reproduce the germline sequence, and a read error may be involved. The read stops 3 residues short of the end of the CDR3; the missing end is completed from the germline J gene. The rearrangement uses TRBV4-2 and TRBJ2-3; a weak D match, TRBD1 (6 bases). The germline V gene has CDR1 LGHNA and CDR2 YNFKEQ. The CDR3 extends over 14 amino acids. Incomplete CDR3 DNA: TGCGCCAGCAGTCCCCAGGGGAACACAGATACG. This translates into CASSPQGNTDT. The full CDR3 reads CASSPQGNTDTQYF.

A word on this clone: At one end the junction does not follow the germline gene, possibly because of a read error. The CDR3 extends 3 residues past the end of the read, so its final part is completed from the germline J gene. Additional DNA sequences in this sample encode the identical CDR3. The rearrangement links TRBV6-2 or TRBV6-3 to TRBJ1-3; D remains ambiguous. The CDR3 contains 15 residues. CDR1 and CDR2 from the germline V gene are MNHEY and SVGEGT. Partial CDR3 DNA: TGTGCCAGCAGTTATCCCCGCGGGAATGGAAACACA. This translates into CASSYPRGNGNT. The complete CDR3 sequence is CASSYPRGNGNTIYF.

A word on this clone: The read terminates 3 residues before the CDR3 end, so the remaining end is supplied by the germline J gene. This chain joins TRBV18 and TRBJ1-1; D unclear. Germline V lookup: CDR1 KGHSH, CDR2 LQKENI. Trimming removed 0 bases from V and 3 bases from J, with 8 bases in between. CDR3 length equals 14 residues. The sequenced part of the CDR3 DNA is TGTGCCAGCTCACCACCTAACCGGGACACTGAA. Protein product: CASSPPNRDTE. The complete CDR3 protein is CASSPPNRDTEAFF. The entire variable domain, with the rest obtained from reference TRBV18 and TRBJ1-1, is as follows: NAGVMQNPRHLVRRRGQEARLRCSPMKGHSHVYWYRQLPEEGLKFMVYLQKENIIDESGMPKERFSAEFPKEGPSILRIQQVVRGDSAAYFCASSPPNRDTEAFFGQGTRLTVV.

Remarks on this clone: The CDR3 extends 3 residues past the end of the read, so its final part is completed from the germline J gene. The rearrangement joins TRBV5-1 to TRBJ2-7; 8 bases are a match to TRBD1. Germline trimming cut 0 bases from V and 4 bases from J; bases unmatched to any gene: 6. The CDR3 loop spans 15 amino acids. Germline CDR1 and CDR2: SGHRS and YFSETQ. The CDR3 protein is CASSLAETGVYEQYF. CDR3 DNA, as far as it was read: TGCGCCAGCAGCTTGGCCGAGACAGGGGTGTACGAG. Drawing the rest from reference TRBV5-1 and TRBJ2-7, the complete variable domain is KAGVTQTPRYLIKTRGQQVTLSCSPISGHRSVSWYQQTPGQGLQFLFEYFSETQRNKGNFPGRFSGRQFSNSRSEMNVSTLELGDSALYLCASSLAETGVYEQYFGPGTRLTVT.